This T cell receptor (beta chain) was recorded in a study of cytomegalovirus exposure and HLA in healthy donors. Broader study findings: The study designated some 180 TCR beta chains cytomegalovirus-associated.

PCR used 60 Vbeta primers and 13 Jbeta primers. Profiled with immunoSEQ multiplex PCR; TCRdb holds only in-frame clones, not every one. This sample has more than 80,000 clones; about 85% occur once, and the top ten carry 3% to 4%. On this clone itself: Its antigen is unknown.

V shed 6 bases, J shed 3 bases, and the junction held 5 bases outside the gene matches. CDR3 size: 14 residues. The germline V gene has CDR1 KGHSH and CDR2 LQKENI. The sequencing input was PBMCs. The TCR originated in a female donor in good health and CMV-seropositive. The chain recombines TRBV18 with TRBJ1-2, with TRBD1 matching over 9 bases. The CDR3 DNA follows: TGTGCCAGCTCCCCCGGGACAGGGCACTATGGCTACACCTTC. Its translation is CASSPGTGHYGYTF.